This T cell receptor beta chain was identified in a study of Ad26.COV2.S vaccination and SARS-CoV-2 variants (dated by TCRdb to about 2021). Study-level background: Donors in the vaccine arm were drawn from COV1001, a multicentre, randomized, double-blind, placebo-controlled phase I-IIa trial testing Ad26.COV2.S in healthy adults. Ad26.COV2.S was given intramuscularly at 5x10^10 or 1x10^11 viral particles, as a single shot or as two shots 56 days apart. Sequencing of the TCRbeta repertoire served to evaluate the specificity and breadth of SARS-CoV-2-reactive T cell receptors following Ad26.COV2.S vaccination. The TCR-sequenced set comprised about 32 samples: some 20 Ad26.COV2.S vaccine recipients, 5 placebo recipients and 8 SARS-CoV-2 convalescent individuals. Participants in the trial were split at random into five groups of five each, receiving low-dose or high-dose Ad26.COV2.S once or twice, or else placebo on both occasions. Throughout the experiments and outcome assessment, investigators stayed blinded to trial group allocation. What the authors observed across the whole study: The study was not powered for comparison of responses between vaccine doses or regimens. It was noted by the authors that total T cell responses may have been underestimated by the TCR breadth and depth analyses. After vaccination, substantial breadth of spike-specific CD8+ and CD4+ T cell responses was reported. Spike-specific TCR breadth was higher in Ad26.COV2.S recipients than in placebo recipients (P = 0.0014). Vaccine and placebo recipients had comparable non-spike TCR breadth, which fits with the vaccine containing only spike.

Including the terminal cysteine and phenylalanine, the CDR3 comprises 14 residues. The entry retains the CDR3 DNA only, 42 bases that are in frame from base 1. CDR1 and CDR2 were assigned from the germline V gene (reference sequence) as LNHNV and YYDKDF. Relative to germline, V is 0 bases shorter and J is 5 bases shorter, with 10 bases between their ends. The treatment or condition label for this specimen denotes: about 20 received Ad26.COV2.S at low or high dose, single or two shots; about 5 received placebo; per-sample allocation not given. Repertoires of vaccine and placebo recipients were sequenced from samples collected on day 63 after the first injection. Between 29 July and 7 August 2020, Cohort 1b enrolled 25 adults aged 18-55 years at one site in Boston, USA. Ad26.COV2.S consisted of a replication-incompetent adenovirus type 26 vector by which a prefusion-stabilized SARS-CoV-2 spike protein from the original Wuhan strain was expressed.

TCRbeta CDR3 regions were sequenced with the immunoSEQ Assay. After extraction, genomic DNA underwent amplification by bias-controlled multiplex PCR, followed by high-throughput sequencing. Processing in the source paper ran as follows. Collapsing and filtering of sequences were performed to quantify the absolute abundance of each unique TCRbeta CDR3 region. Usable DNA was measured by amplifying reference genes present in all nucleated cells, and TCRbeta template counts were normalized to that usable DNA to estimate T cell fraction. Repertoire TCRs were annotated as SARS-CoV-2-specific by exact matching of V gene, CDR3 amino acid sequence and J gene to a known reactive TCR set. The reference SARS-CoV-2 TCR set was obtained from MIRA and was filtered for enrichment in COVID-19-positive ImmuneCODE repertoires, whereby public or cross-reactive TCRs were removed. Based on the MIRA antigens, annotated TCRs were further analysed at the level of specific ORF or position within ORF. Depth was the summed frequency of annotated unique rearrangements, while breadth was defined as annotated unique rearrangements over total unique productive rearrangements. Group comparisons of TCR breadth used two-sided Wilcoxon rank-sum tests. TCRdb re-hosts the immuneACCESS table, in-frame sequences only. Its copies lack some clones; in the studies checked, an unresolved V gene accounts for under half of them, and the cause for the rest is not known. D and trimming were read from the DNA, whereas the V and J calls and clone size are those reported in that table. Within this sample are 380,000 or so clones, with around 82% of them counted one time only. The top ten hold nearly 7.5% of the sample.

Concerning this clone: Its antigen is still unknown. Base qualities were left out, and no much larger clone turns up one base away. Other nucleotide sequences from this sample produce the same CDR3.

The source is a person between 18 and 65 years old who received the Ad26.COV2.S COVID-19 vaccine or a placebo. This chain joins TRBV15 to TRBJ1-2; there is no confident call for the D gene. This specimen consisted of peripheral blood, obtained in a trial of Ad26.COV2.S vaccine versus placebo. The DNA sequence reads TGTGCCACCAGCAGAGATACCCTGGGGTATGGCTACACCTTC. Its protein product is CATSRDTLGYGYTF.